This passage covers 7 T cell receptor beta chains from one sample sequenced in a study of vaccination and CD4 T cells after COVID-19. Antigens of these TCRs are unknown. As to treatment: approximately 11-day PBMC culture with coronavirus spike peptide pools or control peptides (ViraFEST assay). Researchers used the Oncomine TCR Beta short-read assay to sequence DNA from cultured CD4+ T cells. In TCRdb, the PCR reads were re-called with MiXCR into one record per CDR3 protein. This table has about 21,000 distinct CDR3 sequences, roughly half appearing once. The specimen comprised CD4+ T cells from blood, cultured in vitro, sampled after SARS-CoV-2 vaccination. These TCRs come from a human donor who had recovered from COVID-19.

This clonotype was observed a few times. The chain links TRBV7-3 to TRBJ1-1; no definite D call. CDR3 length: 13 amino acids. Trimming stripped 3 bases from V and 1 base from J, with 6 bases between. Looked up from germline, CDR1 is SGHTA and CDR2 is FQGTGA. CDR3 coding DNA: TGTGCCAGCAGCTTGTCCGAGAACACTGAAGCTTTCTTT. It yields the protein CASSLSENTEAFF.

The CDR3 here is CASSTLRGGNTEAFF. The CDR3 bases are TGTGCCAGCAGCACCCTTCGGGGCGGGAACACTGAAGCTTTCTTT. The chain is built from TRBV7-2 and TRBJ1-1; weak D call: TRBD1 (5 bases). The germline V gene encodes CDR1 SGHTA and CDR2 FQGNSA. Between the trimmed V and J ends, which lost 5 bases and 1 base, there was a span of 14 bases. This CDR3 spans 15 amino acids. Supplemented by reference TRBV7-2 and TRBJ1-1, the full variable domain reads GAGVSQSPSNKVTEKGKDVELRCDPISGHTALYWYRQSLGQGLEFLIYFQGNSAPDKSGLPSDRFSAERTGGSVSTLTIQRTQQEDSAVYLCASSTLRGGNTEAFFGQGTRLTVV.

The J gene is TRBJ2-1, the V gene TRBV10-3, with TRBD2 identical over 7 bases. The CDR3 loop spans 14 amino acids. The trim removed 4 bases at V and 7 bases at J, leaving 7 bases unmatched. In germline, CDR1 is ENHRY, CDR2 SYGVKD. CDR3 sequence: CAISVAGEWNEQFF. The CDR3, as DNA: TGTGCCATCAGTGTCGCGGGAGAATGGAATGAGCAGTTCTTC.

The chain carries TRBV6-1 and TRBJ1-6, with 9 bases identical to TRBD1. Germline V gene sequence: CDR1 MNHNS, CDR2 SASEGT. This CDR3 has 15 residues. V was pared by 6 bases and J by 10 bases, with 10 bases of the junction left unmatched. The CDR3 loop is CASSNQQGARSPLHF. CDR3 DNA: TGTGCCAGCAGCAACCAACAGGGGGCGCGGTCACCCCTCCACTTT.

The CDR3 DNA reads as TGTGCCAGCAGCGTTGGGGGGCTTAGCAATCAGCCCCAGCATTTT. It codes for CASSVGGLSNQPQHF. This chain uses TRBV9 with TRBJ1-5, with D tentatively TRBD1 (6 bases). V was pared by 2 bases and J by 0 bases, with 9 bases between. The CDR3 is made up of 15 amino acids. Germline CDR1 SGDLS, CDR2 YYNGEE.

This chain links TRBV7-3 with TRBJ1-1; tentatively, D is TRBD1 (5 bases). The CDR3 length is 14 residues. Trimming shortened V by 5 bases and J by 4 bases, and 14 bases separated the two germline ends. Germline V gives CDR1 SGHTA, CDR2 FQGTGA. CDR3 in amino acids: CASSAEPGGTEAFF. The CDR3 DNA follows: TGTGCCAGCAGCGCCGAGCCGGGGGGCACTGAAGCTTTCTTT.

The rearrangement links TRBV20-1 to TRBJ2-7, with 9 bases that match TRBD2. Germline-derived CDR1 and CDR2 are DFQATT and SNEGSKA (reference sequence). The CDR3 extends over 17 amino acids. With 0 bases clipped from V and 12 bases from J, the junction kept 21 bases outside the gene matches. The CDR3 sequence: CSARDQLGSGSIVDLYF. The DNA for the CDR3 is TGCAGTGCTAGAGATCAGTTGGGTAGCGGGAGTATCGTTGATTTGTACTTC.